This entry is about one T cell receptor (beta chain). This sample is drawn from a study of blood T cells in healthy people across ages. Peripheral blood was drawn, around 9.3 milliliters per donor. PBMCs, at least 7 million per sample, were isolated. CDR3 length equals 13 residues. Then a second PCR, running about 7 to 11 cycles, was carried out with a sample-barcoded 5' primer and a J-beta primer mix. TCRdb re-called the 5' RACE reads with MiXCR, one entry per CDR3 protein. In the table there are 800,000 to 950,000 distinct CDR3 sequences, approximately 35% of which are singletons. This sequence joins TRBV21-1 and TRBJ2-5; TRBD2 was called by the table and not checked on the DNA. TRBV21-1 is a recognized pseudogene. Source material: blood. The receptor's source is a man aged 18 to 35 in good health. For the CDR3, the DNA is TGTGCCAGCACCACTAGCGAGCAAGAGACCCAGTACTTC. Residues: CASTTSEQETQYF.